Presented here are 32 T cell receptor beta chains from one specimen sequenced in a study of T cell responses to AZD1222 COVID-19 vaccine (dated by TCRdb to about 2021). Libraries were prepared through the immunoSEQ multiplex PCR assay. In its TCRdb copy, this immuneACCESS table keeps in-frame sequences only and misses some clones. Where compared with another copy, unresolved V genes explain less than half of these, and the others have no known cause. The sample contains about 64,000 clones, around 90% of them found a single time. The biggest ten clones account for roughly 6.3% of the sample. The time point label on this specimen signifies: about 28 days (+/-7) after the second vaccine dose. Per the publication, the treatment or condition label means: meningococcal conjugate vaccine given as trial control. This sample comprised peripheral blood, obtained 28 days after the second dose of the MenACWY control vaccine. All receptors come from an adult who received the MenACWY meningococcal vaccine as a control.

This chain connects TRBV19 to TRBJ2-3, with 8 bases aligning to TRBD2. Germline V gene data show CDR1 as LNHDA and CDR2 as SQIVND (reference sequence). The CDR3 runs to 14 residues. Trimming at V came to 7 bases and at J to 2 bases, leaving 5 bases not matched to a gene. CDR3 in DNA: TGTGCCAGTATCCCTAGCGGGCCCACAGATACGCAGTATTTT. Translating gives CASIPSGPTDTQYF.

The V and J genes are TRBV6-5 and TRBJ1-1; D not resolved. Trimming removed 7 bases from V and 5 bases from J, with 8 bases in between. The CDR3 sequence is 11 residues long. CDR1 and CDR2 (germline): MNHEY, SVGAGI. CDR3 sequence reads: CASIPGTEAFF. The DNA of the CDR3 is TGTGCCAGCATCCCGGGGACTGAAGCTTTCTTT.

This CDR3 reads CASSQEDRGIHEQYF. CDR3 sequence (DNA): TGCGCCAGCAGCCAAGAAGACAGGGGAATCCACGAGCAGTACTTC. This chain connects TRBV4-1 to TRBJ2-7; 8 bases match TRBD1. Germline V gene sequence: CDR1 MGHRA, CDR2 YSYEKL. This CDR3 is 15 amino acids long. With 0 bases clipped from V and 5 bases from J, the junction kept 6 bases outside the gene matches.

The table lists this clone with a few counts. This sequence joins TRBV15 and TRBJ2-7; 8 bases line up with TRBD1. CDR3 length equals 15 residues. V trimming: 0 bases; J trimming: 4 bases; junction bases outside the gene matches: 5. CDR1 LNHNV and CDR2 YYDKDF come from the germline V gene (reference sequence). The CDR3 sequence is CATSRDPGGKYEQYF. CDR3 nucleotide sequence: TGTGCCACCAGCAGAGACCCAGGGGGCAAGTACGAGCAGTACTTC.

This chain uses TRBV7-9 with TRBJ2-1; 9 positions agree with TRBD2. The CDR3 is 15 residues long. V gave up 5 bases and J gave up 1 base; unmatched junction bases: 3. Germline V gene sequence: CDR1 SEHNR, CDR2 FQNEAQ (reference sequence). The CDR3 sequence is CASSGSGSSYNEQFF. CDR3 bases: TGTGCCAGCAGCGGTAGCGGGAGTTCCTACAATGAGCAGTTCTTC.

The rearrangement joins TRBV6-1 to TRBJ1-1; no reliable D call. V lost 2 bases to trimming and J lost 1 base, with 5 bases between them. Germline V gives CDR1 MNHNS, CDR2 SASEGT. CDR3 length: 13 residues. The chain's CDR3 is CASSERQNTEAFF. CDR3 bases: TGTGCCAGCAGTGAAAGGCAGAACACTGAAGCTTTCTTT.

The V gene is TRBV18, the J gene TRBJ2-1, with a tentative D call TRBD1 (6 bases). CDR1 and CDR2 from the germline V gene are KGHSH and LQKENI. There are 14 residues in the CDR3. The germline V and J ends were trimmed by 6 bases and 5 bases, with 14 bases remaining between them. The CDR3 coding sequence is TGTGCCAGCTCCGGCACAGGGAATGACAATGAGCAGTTCTTC. This sequence encodes CASSGTGNDNEQFF. The full variable domain, rest sourced from reference TRBV18 and TRBJ2-1, is NAGVMQNPRHLVRRRGQEARLRCSPMKGHSHVYWYRQLPEEGLKFMVYLQKENIIDESGMPKERFSAEFPKEGPSILRIQQVVRGDSAAYFCASSGTGNDNEQFFGPGTRLTVL.

This clone was found once. This chain links TRBV6-4 with TRBJ2-3, with 9 bases aligning to TRBD1. CDR1 is MRHNA, CDR2 SNTAGT, per germline. CDR3 length equals 17 residues. The V segment lost 5 bases and the J segment 7 bases; nucleotides outside the gene matches: 16. CDR3 region: CASSRQGGQGERYTQYF. DNA of the CDR3: TGTGCCAGCAGTCGCCAGGGGGGACAGGGAGAACGTTATACGCAGTATTTT.

CDR3 residues: CASSQGPGGELFF. CDR3 nucleotides: TGCGCCAGCAGCCAGGGGCCTGGAGGGGAGCTGTTTTTT. V is TRBV4-1 and J is TRBJ2-2; weak D call: TRBD1 (5 bases). The length of the CDR3 is 13 residues. The V gene's germline CDR1 is MGHRA and CDR2 YSYEKL. V was cut by 3 bases and J by 8 bases, with 10 bases left in between.

The CDR3 reads CATSDFGSTGELFF. CDR3 coding DNA: TGTGCCACCAGTGATTTTGGTTCAACCGGGGAGCTGTTTTTT. The chain carries TRBV24-1 and TRBJ2-2; no definite D call. CDR1 KGHDR and CDR2 SFDVKD come from the germline V gene. The CDR3 consists of 14 residues. Trimming shortened V by 1 base and J by 5 bases, and 7 bases separated the two germline ends.

The chain carries TRBV11-2 and TRBJ2-7; possible D gene TRBD2, 6 bases. The CDR3 extends over 15 amino acids. CDR1 SGHAT and CDR2 FQNNGV come from the germline V gene. V was shortened by 2 bases and J by 1 base, with 12 bases between the two germline ends. The DNA of the CDR3 is TGTGCCAGCAGCTTAAGTTACGGGAGTTCCTACGAGCAGTACTTC. Translation: CASSLSYGSSYEQYF.

The chain joins TRBV11-2 to TRBJ2-2, with 7 nucleotides matching TRBD2. Germline V gene sequence: CDR1 SGHAT, CDR2 FQNNGV. This CDR3 is built from 14 residues. The V and J ends lost 7 bases and 9 bases, in that order; junction bases with no gene match: 11. The CDR3 bases are TGTGCCAGCACCTCACTTGGGAGGGACCGGGAGCTGTTTTTT. Translated, it gives CASTSLGRDRELFF.

The rearrangement uses TRBV28 and TRBJ2-3, with 7 positions matching TRBD1. V lost 8 bases, J lost 2 bases, and 19 bases stayed unmatched. The CDR3 extends over 18 amino acids. Looked up from germline, CDR1 is MDHEN and CDR2 is SYDVKM. CDR3 region: CASGWDRNRGAHTDTQYF. DNA of the CDR3: TGTGCCAGCGGGTGGGATCGAAACAGGGGCGCCCACACAGATACGCAGTATTTT.

The CDR3: CSCQGDEAFF. The CDR3 DNA reads as TGCAGCTGTCAAGGGGATGAAGCTTTCTTT. The J gene is TRBJ1-1, the V gene TRBV29-1, with a tentative D call TRBD1 (5 bases). V lost 8 bases and J lost 7, with 11 bases in between. Germline loops: CDR1 SQVTM, CDR2 ANQGSEA. There are 10 residues in the CDR3.

This clone is a singleton in its sample. The chain links TRBV7-9 to TRBJ2-7, with D perhaps matching TRBD1 (6 bases). This CDR3 has 14 residues. Germline CDR1 and CDR2: SEHNR and FQNEAQ (reference sequence). V lost 5 bases, J lost 3 bases, and 14 bases lay in between. For the CDR3, the DNA is TGTGCCAGCAGCGCTGGGCAGGGGCTCTACGAGCAGTACTTC. This codes for CASSAGQGLYEQYF.

CDR3 DNA: TGTGCCAGCAGAGTGGGGGGGGCCAGGGACTATGGCTACACCTTC. Amino acids: CASRVGGARDYGYTF. The chain uses TRBV27 and TRBJ1-2; a possible D gene is TRBD1 (6 bases). Between the trimmed V and J ends, which lost 6 bases and 3 bases, there was a span of 17 bases. The CDR3 totals 15 residues. Germline values: CDR1 MNHEY, CDR2 SMNVEV (reference sequence).

J is TRBJ1-2 and V is TRBV6-5; D possibly corresponds to TRBD1 (6 bases). Germline assignment: CDR1 MNHEY and CDR2 SVGAGI. This CDR3 comprises 14 residues. With 2 bases removed from V and 2 bases from J, the gap between germline ends came to 9 bases. CDR3 region: CASSYGGINYGYTF. CDR3 DNA: TGTGCCAGCAGTTACGGGGGCATCAACTATGGCTACACCTTC.

The chain employs TRBV5-4 and TRBJ2-3; either TRBD1 or TRBD2 may supply D (5 bases each). The CDR3 runs to 15 residues. V was cut by 0 bases and J by 4 bases, with 12 bases left in between. Germline V gene sequence: CDR1 SGHNT, CDR2 YYREEE (reference sequence). The CDR3 nucleotides are TGTGCCAGCAGCTTGGAGGGGACCCGGGCAGATACGCAGTATTTT. It specifies CASSLEGTRADTQYF.

J is TRBJ1-2 and V is TRBV6-1; TRBD1 might be the D (6 bases). Trimming pared 3 bases from V and 6 bases from J, leaving 20 bases between. Germline V gene sequence: CDR1 MNHNS, CDR2 SASEGT. The CDR3 runs to 16 residues. CDR3 sequence (DNA): TGTGCCAGCAGTGATTTCAGGGGCGCCACGTTGAATGGCTACACCTTC. Translated, it gives CASSDFRGATLNGYTF.

V and J are TRBV9 and TRBJ2-2; D is undetermined. This CDR3 is 15 amino acids long. V gave up 0 bases and J gave up 1 base, with 7 bases separating them. Germline V gene lookup returns CDR1 SGDLS and CDR2 YYNGEE. CDR3 coding DNA: TGTGCCAGCAGCGTAGCCCCTTTGAACACCGGGGAGCTGTTTTTT. It specifies CASSVAPLNTGELFF. Together with reference TRBV9 and TRBJ2-2, the CDR3 gives the full variable domain: DSGVTQTPKHLITATGQRVTLRCSPRSGDLSVYWYQQSLDQGLQFLIQYYNGEERAKGNILERFSAQQFPDLHSELNLSSLELGDSALYFCASSVAPLNTGELFFGEGSRLTVL.

The chain uses TRBV5-1 and TRBJ1-4, with D possibly TRBD1 on 5 matching bases. Germline lookup yields CDR1 SGHRS and CDR2 YFSETQ. V lost 4 bases to trimming and J lost 0 bases, with 13 bases between them. The length of the CDR3 is 16 residues. This CDR3 is CASSPIGGTTNEKLFF. The CDR3 region has the DNA TGCGCCAGCAGCCCCATTGGGGGGACAACTAATGAAAAACTGTTTTTT. The full variable domain, in which reference TRBV5-1 and TRBJ1-4 provide the parts outside the CDR3, is KAGVTQTPRYLIKTRGQQVTLSCSPISGHRSVSWYQQTPGQGLQFLFEYFSETQRNKGNFPGRFSGRQFSNSRSEMNVSTLELGDSALYLCASSPIGGTTNEKLFFGSGTQLSVL.

The rearrangement joins TRBV10-3 to TRBJ2-1; unclear D gene. This CDR3 spans 13 amino acids. Germline CDR1 is ENHRY and CDR2 is SYGVKD. Trimming removed 4 bases at V and 6 bases at J, with 10 bases between. The CDR3 sequence: CAISAAERNEQFF. The CDR3 coding sequence is TGTGCCATCAGTGCCGCGGAACGCAATGAGCAGTTCTTC.

The chain links TRBV3-1 (or the pseudogene TRBV3-2) to TRBJ2-3, with D maybe TRBD1 (5 bases). The V end lost 2 bases, the J end lost 1 base, and 13 bases lay between the germline ends. This CDR3 spans 16 amino acids. CDR1 LGHDT and CDR2 YNNKEL come from the germline V gene (reference sequence). The CDR3 here is CASSQPQGFGTDTQYF. The CDR3 DNA follows: TGTGCCAGCAGCCAACCTCAGGGTTTCGGCACAGATACGCAGTATTTT.

This clone was counted once. The DNA of the CDR3 is TGTGCCAGTAGTATAGCGTGGGACAGCCTTAGCAATCAGCCCCAGCATTTT. Translating it yields CASSIAWDSLSNQPQHF. The chain combines TRBV19 with TRBJ1-5; TRBD1 aligns across 7 bases. Germline CDR1 is LNHDA and CDR2 is SQIVND (reference sequence). After removal of 1 base from V and 0 bases from J, the junction contained 6 bases not matched to a gene. The CDR3 covers 17 residues.

V is TRBV10-1 and J is TRBJ1-5; unclear D gene. Trimming took off 7 bases at V and 2 bases at J, with 9 bases between the two ends. CDR3 length: 13 amino acids. The germline V gene encodes CDR1 WNHNN and CDR2 SYGVQD (reference sequence). CDR3 DNA sequence: TGCGCCAGCACCATGACGGGCAATCAGCCCCAGCATTTT. This translates into CASTMTGNQPQHF.

The chain has TRBV7-3 and TRBJ2-7; D is uncertain. The CDR3 consists of 14 residues. The germline V gene has CDR1 SGHTA and CDR2 FQGTGA. V dropped 5 bases and J dropped 0 bases, with 11 bases sitting between them. CDR3 nucleotide sequence: TGTGCCAGCAGCCCTACTACGAACTCCTACGAGCAGTACTTC. It codes for CASSPTTNSYEQYF.

In this sample, this clone turned up once. The chain links TRBV7-2 to TRBJ2-5, with TRBD2 identical over 9 bases. This CDR3 has 15 amino acids. Germline-derived CDR1 and CDR2 are SGHTA and FQGNSA. Losses at the gene ends were 3 bases for V and 4 bases for J; bases not matched to a gene: 6. In DNA form, the CDR3 reads TGTGCCAGCAGCTTCGCCGCGGGAGGGGGAGAGACCCAGTACTTC. This encodes CASSFAAGGGETQYF. Full variable domain (remainder filled in from reference TRBV7-2 and TRBJ2-5): GAGVSQSPSNKVTEKGKDVELRCDPISGHTALYWYRQSLGQGLEFLIYFQGNSAPDKSGLPSDRFSAERTGGSVSTLTIQRTQQEDSAVYLCASSFAAGGGETQYFGPGTRLLVL.

V is TRBV6-5 and J is TRBJ2-1; 10 bases line up with TRBD2. Germline V CDR1 and CDR2: MNHEY, SVGAGI. V shed 7 bases and J 10 bases; nucleotides not matched to a gene: 10. The CDR3 consists of 14 residues. The CDR3: CASTRLAGVEEQFF. Here the CDR3 DNA reads TGTGCCAGCACGCGGCTAGCGGGAGTTGAGGAGCAGTTCTTC.

This chain connects TRBV18 to TRBJ2-7; no clear D. The CDR3 spans 13 residues. The ends were cut back, 2 bases at V and 6 bases at J, with 11 bases in the middle. CDR1 KGHSH and CDR2 LQKENI come from the germline V gene. CDR3 in amino acids: CASSPYEWGEQYF. CDR3 bases: TGTGCCAGCTCACCATACGAATGGGGCGAGCAGTACTTC.

The rearrangement links TRBV27 to TRBJ2-1; 7 bases match TRBD2. There are 14 residues in the CDR3. Germline trimming cut 2 bases from V and 5 bases from J; bases unmatched to any gene: 3. Per germline, CDR1 MNHEY and CDR2 SMNVEV (reference sequence). As DNA, the CDR3 is TGTGCCAGCAGTTTAAGTAGCGGGCACAATGAGCAGTTCTTC. Translation: CASSLSSGHNEQFF.

The chain carries TRBV5-1 and TRBJ1-4; unclear D gene. Germline CDR1 is SGHRS and CDR2 is YFSETQ. CDR3 length: 17 residues. Trimming removed 2 bases from V and 0 bases from J, with 14 bases in between. CDR3 protein: CASSLLPAAATNEKLFF. CDR3 DNA: TGCGCCAGCAGCTTACTTCCGGCAGCCGCAACTAATGAAAAACTGTTTTTT.

The chain recombines TRBV5-1 with TRBJ2-2; 8 nucleotides align to TRBD1. The J segment lost 1 base and the V segment lost 8 bases, leaving 1 base of the junction unmatched. The CDR3 loop spans 13 amino acids. CDR1 is SGHRS, CDR2 YFSETQ, per germline. The CDR3 region is CASGQGNTGELFF. The DNA of the CDR3 is TGCGCCAGTGGACAGGGGAACACCGGGGAGCTGTTTTTT.